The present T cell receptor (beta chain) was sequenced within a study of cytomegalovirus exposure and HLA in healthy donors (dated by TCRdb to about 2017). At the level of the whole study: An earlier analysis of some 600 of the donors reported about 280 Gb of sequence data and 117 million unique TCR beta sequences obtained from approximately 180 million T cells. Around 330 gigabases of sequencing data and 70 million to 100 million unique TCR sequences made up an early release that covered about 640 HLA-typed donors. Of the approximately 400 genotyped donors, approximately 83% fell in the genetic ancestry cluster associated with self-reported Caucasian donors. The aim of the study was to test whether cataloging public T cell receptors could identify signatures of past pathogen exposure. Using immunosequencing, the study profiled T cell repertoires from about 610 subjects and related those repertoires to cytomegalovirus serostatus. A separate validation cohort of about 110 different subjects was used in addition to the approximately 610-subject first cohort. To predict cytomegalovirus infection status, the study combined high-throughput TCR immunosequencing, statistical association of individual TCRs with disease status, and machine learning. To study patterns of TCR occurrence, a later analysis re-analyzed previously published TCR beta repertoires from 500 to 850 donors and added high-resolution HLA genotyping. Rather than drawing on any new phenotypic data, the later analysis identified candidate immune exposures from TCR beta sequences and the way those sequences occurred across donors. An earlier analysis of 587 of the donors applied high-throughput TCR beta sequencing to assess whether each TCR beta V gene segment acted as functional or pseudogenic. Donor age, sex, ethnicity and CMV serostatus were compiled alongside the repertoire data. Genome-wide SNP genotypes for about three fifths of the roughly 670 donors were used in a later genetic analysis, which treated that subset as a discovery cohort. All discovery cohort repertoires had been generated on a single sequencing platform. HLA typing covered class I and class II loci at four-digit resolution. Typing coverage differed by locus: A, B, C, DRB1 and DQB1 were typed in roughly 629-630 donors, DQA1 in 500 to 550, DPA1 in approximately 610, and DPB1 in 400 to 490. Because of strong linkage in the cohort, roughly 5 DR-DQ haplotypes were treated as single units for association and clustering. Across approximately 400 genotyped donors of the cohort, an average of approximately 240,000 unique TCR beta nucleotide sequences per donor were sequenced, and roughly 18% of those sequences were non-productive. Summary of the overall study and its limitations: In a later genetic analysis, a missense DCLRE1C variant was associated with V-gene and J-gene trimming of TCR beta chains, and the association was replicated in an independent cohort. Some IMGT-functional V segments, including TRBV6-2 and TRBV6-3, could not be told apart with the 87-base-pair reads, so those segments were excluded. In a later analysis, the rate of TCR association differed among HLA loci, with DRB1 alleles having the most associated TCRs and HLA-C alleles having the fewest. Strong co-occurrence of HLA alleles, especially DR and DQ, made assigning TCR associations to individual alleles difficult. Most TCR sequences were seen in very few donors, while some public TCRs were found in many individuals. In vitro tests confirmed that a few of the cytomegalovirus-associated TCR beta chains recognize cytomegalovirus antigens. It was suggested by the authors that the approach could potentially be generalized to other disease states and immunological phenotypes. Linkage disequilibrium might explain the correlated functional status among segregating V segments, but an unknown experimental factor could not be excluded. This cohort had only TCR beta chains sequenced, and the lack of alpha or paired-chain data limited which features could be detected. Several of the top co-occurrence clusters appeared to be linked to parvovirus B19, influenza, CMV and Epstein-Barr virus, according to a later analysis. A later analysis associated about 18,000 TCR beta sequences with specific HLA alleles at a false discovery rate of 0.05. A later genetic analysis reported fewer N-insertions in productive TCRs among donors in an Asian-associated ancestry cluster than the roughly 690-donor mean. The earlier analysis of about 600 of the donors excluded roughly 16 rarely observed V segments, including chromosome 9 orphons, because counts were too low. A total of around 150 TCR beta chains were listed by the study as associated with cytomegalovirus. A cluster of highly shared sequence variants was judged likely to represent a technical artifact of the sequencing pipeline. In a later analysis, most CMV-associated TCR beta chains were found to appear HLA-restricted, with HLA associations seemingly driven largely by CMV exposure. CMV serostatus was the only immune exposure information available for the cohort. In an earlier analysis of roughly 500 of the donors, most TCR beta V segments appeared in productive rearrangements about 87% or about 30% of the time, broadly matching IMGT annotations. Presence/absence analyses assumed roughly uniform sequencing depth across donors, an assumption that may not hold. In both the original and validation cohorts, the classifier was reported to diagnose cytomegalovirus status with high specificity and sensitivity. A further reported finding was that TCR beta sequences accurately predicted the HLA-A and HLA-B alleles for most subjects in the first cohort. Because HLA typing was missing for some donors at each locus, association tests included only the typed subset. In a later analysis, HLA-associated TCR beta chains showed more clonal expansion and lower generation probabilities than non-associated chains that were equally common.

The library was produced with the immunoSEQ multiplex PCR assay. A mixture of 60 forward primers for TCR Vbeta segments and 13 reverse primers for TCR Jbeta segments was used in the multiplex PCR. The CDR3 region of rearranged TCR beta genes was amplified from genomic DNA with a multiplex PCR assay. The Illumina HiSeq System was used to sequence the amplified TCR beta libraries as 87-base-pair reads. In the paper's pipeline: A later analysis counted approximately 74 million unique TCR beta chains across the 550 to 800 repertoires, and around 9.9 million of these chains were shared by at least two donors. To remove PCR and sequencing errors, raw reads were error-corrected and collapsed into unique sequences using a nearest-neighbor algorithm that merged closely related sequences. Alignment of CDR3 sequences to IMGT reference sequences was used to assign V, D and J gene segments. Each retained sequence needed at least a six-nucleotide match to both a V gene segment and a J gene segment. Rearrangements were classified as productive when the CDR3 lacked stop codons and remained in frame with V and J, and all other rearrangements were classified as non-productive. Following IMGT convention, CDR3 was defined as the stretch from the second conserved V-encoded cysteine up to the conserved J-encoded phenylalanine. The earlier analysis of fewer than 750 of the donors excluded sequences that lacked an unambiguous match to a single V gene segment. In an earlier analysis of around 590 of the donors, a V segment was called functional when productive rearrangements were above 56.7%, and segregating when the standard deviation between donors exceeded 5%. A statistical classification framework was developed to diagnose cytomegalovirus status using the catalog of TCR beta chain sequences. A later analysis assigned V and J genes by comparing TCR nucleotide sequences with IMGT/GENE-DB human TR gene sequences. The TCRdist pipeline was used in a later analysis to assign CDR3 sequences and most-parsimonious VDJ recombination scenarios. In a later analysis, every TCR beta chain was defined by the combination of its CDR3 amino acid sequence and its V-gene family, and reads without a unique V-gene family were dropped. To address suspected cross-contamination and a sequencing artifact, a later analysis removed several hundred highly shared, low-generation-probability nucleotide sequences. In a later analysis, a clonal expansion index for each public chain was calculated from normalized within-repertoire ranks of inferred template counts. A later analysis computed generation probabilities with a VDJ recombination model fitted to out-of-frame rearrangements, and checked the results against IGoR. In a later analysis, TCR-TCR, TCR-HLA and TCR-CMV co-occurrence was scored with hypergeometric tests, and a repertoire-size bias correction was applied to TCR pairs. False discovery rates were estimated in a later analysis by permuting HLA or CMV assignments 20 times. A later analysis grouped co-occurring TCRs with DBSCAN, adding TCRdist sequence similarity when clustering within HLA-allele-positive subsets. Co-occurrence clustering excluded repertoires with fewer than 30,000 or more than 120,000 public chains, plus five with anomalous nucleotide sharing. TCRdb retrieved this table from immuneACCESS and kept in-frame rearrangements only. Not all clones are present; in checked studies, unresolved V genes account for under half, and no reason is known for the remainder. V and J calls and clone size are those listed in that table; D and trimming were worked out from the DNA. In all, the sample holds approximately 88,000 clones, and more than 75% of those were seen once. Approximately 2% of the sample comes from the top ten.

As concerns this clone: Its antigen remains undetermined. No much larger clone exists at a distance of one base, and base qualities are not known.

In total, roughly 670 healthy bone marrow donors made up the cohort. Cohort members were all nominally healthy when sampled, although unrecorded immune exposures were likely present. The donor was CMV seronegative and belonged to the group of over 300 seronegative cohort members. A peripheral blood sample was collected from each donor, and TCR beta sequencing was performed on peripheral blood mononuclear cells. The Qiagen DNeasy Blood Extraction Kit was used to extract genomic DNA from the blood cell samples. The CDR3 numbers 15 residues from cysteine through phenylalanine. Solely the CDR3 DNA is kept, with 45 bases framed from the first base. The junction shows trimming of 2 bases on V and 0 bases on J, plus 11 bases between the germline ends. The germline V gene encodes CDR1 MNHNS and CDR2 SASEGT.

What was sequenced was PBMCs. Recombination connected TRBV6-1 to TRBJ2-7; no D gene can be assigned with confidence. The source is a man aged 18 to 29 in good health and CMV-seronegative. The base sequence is TGTGCCAGCAGTGAACCGAACAGTTTCTCCTACGAGCAGTACTTC. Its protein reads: CASSEPNSFSYEQYF.